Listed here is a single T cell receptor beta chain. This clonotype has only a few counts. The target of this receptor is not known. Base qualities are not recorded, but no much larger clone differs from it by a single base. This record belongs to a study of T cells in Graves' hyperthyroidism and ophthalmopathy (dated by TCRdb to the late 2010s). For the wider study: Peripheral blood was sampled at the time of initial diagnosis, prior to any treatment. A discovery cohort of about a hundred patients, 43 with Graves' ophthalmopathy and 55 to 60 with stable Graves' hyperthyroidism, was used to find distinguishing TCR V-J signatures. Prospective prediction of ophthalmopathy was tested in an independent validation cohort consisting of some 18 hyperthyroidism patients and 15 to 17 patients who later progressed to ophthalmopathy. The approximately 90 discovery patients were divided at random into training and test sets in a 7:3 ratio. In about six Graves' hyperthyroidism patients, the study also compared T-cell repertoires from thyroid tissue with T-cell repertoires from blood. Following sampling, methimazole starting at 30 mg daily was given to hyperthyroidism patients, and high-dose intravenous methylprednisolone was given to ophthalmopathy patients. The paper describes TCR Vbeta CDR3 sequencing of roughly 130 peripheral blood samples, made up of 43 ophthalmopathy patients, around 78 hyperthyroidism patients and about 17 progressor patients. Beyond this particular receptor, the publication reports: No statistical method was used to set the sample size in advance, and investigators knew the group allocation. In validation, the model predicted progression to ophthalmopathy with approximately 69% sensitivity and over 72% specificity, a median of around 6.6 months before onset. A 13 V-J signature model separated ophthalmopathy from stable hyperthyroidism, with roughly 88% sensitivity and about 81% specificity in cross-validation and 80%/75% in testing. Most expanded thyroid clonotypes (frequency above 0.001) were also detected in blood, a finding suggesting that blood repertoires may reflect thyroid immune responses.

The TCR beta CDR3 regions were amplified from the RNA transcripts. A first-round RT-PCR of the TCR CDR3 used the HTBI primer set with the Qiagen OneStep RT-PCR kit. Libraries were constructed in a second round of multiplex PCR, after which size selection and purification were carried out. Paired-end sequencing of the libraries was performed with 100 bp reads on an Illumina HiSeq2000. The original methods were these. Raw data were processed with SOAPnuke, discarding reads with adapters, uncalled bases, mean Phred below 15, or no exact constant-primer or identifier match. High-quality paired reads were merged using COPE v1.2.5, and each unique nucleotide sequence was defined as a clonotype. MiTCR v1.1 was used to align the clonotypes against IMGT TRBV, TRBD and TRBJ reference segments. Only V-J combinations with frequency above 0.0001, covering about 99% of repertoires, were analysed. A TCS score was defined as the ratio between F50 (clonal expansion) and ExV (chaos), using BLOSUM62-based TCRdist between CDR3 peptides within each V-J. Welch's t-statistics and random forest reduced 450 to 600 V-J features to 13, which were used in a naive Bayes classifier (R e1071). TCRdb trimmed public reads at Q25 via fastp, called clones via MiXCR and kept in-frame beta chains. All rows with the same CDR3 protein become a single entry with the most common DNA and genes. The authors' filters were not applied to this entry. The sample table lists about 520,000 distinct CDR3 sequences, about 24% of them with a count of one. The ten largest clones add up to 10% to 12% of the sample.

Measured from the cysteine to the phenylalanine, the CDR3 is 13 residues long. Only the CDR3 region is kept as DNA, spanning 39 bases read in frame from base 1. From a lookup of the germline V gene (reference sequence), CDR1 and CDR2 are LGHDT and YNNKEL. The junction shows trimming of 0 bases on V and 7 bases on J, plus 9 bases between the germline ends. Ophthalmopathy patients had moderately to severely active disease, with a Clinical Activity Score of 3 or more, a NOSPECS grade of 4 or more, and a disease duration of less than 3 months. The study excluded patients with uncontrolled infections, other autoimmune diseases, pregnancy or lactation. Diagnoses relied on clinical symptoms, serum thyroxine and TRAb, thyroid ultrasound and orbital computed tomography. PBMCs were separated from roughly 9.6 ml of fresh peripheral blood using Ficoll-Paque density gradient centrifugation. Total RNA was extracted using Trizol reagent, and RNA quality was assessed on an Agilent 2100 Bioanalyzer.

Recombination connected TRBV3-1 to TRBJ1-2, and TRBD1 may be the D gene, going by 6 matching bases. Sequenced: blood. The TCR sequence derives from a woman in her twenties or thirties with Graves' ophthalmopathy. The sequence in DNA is TGTGCCAGCAGCCAAGAAGGAGGGGGTGGCTACACCTTC. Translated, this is CASSQEGGGGYTF.